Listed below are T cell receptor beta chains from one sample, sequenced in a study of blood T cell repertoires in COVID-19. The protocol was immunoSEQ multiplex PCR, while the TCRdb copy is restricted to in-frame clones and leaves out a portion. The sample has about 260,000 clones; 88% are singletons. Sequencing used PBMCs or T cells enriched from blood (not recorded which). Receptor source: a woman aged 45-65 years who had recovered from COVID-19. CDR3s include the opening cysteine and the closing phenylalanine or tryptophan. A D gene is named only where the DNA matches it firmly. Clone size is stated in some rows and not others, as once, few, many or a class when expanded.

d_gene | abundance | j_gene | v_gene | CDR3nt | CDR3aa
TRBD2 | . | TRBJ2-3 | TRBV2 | TGTGCCAGCAGTGAGGGACTAGGGGATACGCAGTATTTT | CASSEGLGDTQYF
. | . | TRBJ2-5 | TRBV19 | TGTGCCAGTAGCCTTTCAGAAGTCCCAGAGACCCAGTACTTC | CASSLSEVPETQYF
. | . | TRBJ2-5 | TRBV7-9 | TGTGCCAGCAGCTTCCAGGGTCGAGAGACCCAGTACTTC | CASSFQGRETQYF
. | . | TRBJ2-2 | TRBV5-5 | TGTGCCAGCAGCTTGGTGCCGGGAGTCGGGGAGCTGTTTTTT | CASSLVPGVGELFF
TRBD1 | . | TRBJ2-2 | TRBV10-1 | TGCGCCAGCAGTGAGGCAGGACAGGGAGTGAACACCGGGGAGCTGTTTTTT | CASSEAGQGVNTGELFF
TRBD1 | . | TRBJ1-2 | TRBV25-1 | TGTGCCAGCAGGGCAGGGGGTCCCTATGGCTACACCTTC | CASRAGGPYGYTF
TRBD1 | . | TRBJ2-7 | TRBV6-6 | TGTGCCAGCAGTCCACGACAGGGGGCTAGGGGGAGAACCTCCTACGAGCAGTACTTC | CASSPRQGARGRTSYEQYF
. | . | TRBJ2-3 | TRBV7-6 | TGTGCCAGCAGCTTAGTAGCTAGTGCGGATACGCAGTATTTT | CASSLVASADTQYF
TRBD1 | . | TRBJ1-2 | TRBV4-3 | TGCGCCAGCAGCCAACCGGGACAGGACTTCTATGGCTACACCTTC | CASSQPGQDFYGYTF
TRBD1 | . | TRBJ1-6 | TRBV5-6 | TGTGCCAGCAGCTTCAAAACAGGGGGCTCAGCCCTCCACTTT | CASSFKTGGSALHF
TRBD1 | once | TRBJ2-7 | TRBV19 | TGTGCCAGTAAAGGACAGGGGGGATACGAGCAGTACTTC | CASKGQGGYEQYF
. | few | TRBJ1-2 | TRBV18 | TGTGCCAGCTCATCGACAGATACAGCTAACTATGGCTACACCTTC | CASSSTDTANYGYTF
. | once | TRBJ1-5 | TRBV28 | TGTGCCAGCAGTTTATCTAACAGCAATCAGCCCCAGCATTTT | CASSLSNSNQPQHF
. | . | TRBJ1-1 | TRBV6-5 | TGTGCCAGCAGTTATGAAAGAAGGAGTGAAGCTTTCTTT | CASSYERRSEAFF
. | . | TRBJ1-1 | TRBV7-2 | TGTGCCAGCATCCCGGGAGTGAAAACTGAAGCTTTCTTT | CASIPGVKTEAFF
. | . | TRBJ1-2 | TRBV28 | TGTGCCAGCAGTTATAGGGGGTTAGGCTACACCTTC | CASSYRGLGYTF
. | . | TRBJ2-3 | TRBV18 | TGTGCCAGCTCATCCCTACAGGACCTAAGCACAGATACGCAGTATTTT | CASSSLQDLSTDTQYF
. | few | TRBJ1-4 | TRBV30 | TGTGCCTGGACCGATAGGGGCCATGAAAAACTGTTTTTT | CAWTDRGHEKLFF
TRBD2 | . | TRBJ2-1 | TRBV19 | TGTGCCAGTAGTATCCCCGCCCAGCGGGAATTAGCTGAGCAGTTCTTC | CASSIPAQRELAEQFF
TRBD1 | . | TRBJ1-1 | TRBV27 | TGTGCCAGCAGTTGGGACAGGGTTCCCAACACTGAAGCTTTCTTT | CASSWDRVPNTEAFF
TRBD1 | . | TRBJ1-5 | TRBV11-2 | TGTGCCAGCAGCTTGGGGACAGGGAGTGGCAATCAGCCCCAGCATTTT | CASSLGTGSGNQPQHF
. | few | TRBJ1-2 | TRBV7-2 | TGTGCCAGCAGCTTGTCACAGACCTATGGCTACACCTTC | CASSLSQTYGYTF
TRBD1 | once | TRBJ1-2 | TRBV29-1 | TGCAGCGTTGAAGATAGATTCGCAGGGGGCGGCTACACCTTC | CSVEDRFAGGGYTF
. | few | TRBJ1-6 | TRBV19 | TGTGCCAGTAGTACGGACAGAATACCTAATTCACCCCTCCACTTT | CASSTDRIPNSPLHF
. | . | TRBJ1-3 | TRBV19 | TGTGCCAGTAGCTGGACAGCTGGAAACACCATATATTTT | CASSWTAGNTIYF
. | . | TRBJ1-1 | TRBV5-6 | TGTGCCAGCAGCCGTTCTAGTCAGGGTGGACACACTGAAGCTTTCTTT | CASSRSSQGGHTEAFF
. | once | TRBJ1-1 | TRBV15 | TGTGCCACCAGCAGAGAGCGAGGATCTCAGAACACTGAAGCTTTCTTT | CATSRERGSQNTEAFF